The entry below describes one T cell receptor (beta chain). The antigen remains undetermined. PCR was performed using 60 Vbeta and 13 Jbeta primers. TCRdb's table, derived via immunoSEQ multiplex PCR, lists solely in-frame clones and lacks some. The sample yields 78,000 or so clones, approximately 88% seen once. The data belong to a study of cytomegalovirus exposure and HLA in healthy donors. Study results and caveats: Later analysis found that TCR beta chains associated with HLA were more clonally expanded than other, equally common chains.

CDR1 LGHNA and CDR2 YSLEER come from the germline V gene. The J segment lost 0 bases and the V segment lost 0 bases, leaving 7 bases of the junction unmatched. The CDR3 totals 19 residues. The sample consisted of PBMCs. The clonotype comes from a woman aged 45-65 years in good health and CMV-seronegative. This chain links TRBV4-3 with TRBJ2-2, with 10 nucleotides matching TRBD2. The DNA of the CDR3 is TGCGCCAGCAGCCAAGAACGAGGTAGCGGGGGGACGAACACCGGGGAGCTGTTTTTT. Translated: CASSQERGSGGTNTGELFF.